This T cell receptor beta chain was retrieved from a study of cytotoxic CD8 clonotypes in ibrutinib-treated CLL (dated by TCRdb to about 2021). Background for the entire study: In this cohort, approximately 15 patients were treatment-naive and roughly 10 were relapsed/refractory, while roughly 18 had unmutated IGHV. Partial responses were observed in about 25 patients and complete responses in 2; after a median follow-up of around 68 months, remission was maintained in approximately 15 patients and progression was observed in approximately 12. Response samples were obtained after a median of 12 months of treatment, with a range of roughly 6 to 40 months. On average, each sample yielded roughly 260,000 productive templates and around 100,000 productive rearrangements. Longitudinal samples were obtainable from 26 of the 86 participants in the trial. Cryopreserved peripheral blood mononuclear cells were collected at three points: before therapy, at response, and at either sustained remission or disease progression. Patients were still on ibrutinib when every remission and progressive disease sample was collected.

The time point tag for this specimen amounts to: about twelve months on ibrutinib. Around 2 micrograms of genomic DNA were extracted from cryopreserved PBMCs for TCR beta library preparation. Longitudinal blood samples from CLL patients receiving ibrutinib monotherapy were subjected to high-throughput TCR beta sequencing. Patients were enrolled in a phase 2 open-label single-center ibrutinib monotherapy trial. Turning to this clone: Its antigen is still unknown. Base qualities are not provided; no much larger clone lies one nucleotide away.

A MiSeq instrument was used for deep resolution sequencing, which targeted depths ranging from 1 in 1 million up to 1 in 200,000 T cells, with coverage averaging 10x for each clonotype. The immunoSEQ hsTCRB Kit was used to generate the TCR beta libraries. Concerning the study's data processing: ImmunoSEQ Data Assistant and ImmunoSEQ Analyzer were used for data analysis, and V, D and J genes were assigned according to IMGT definitions. Clonality, with values ranging from 0 to 1, was calculated as one minus the normalized Shannon entropy of productive rearrangement frequencies. Only overrepresented clonotypes making up at least 0.05% of the repertoire of each patient were included in the public clonotype analysis. Repertoires from thirteen age-matched healthy donors in immuneACCESS were used as clonality controls. TCRdb took over this immuneACCESS table, retaining in-frame rearrangements with V and J assigned. Such tables are incomplete; in checked studies, under half of the missing clones stem from an unresolved V gene, and the remainder is unexplained. The D gene and trimming were derived from the DNA, and the V and J assignments and clone size from that table. For this sample the table gives tens of thousands of clones, of which 55% to 75% were detected only once. The biggest ten clones account for 13% of the sample.

On the study overall, not on this receptor specifically: Public clonotypes were rare and either shrank or stayed stable during treatment, and the rise in clonality at ibrutinib response reflected expansion of private clonotypes. Sampling times were not matched between sustained-remission and progressing patients, and lymph node repertoires were not studied. Clonality rose at ibrutinib response, remained stable during sustained remission, and dropped back toward baseline at progression. Baseline clonality exceeded that of age-matched healthy donors and correlated strongly with circulating CD8+ T-cell counts.

Including the terminal cysteine and phenylalanine, the CDR3 comprises 15 residues. Just the 45-base CDR3 DNA is kept, in frame starting at base 1. Based on the germline V gene, the CDR1 and CDR2 sequences are SGHDT and YYEEEE. The junction carries 16 bases between V and J, which are trimmed by 3 bases and 4 bases respectively. This specimen consisted of PBMCs, obtained after 12 months of ibrutinib treatment. The TCR was taken from a human donor with chronic lymphocytic leukemia. The sequence joins TRBV5-6 to TRBJ2-5; TRBD1 is perhaps the D gene, given 6 matching bases. CDR3 region: CASSSLGTLRETQYF. The bases read TGTGCCAGCAGCTCGTTGGGGACACTGAGAGAGACCCAGTACTTC.